Below are 29 T cell receptor beta chains sequenced from a single sample in a study of CD4 and CD8 cells across lung adenocarcinoma regions. TCRdb redid the calling of the PCR reads with MiXCR, one entry per CDR3 protein. In the table there are about 6,800 distinct CDR3 sequences, around 51% of which are singletons. Sequencing used CD8+ T cells from the center of a lung tumor. The receptors shown here come from a male donor with lung adenocarcinoma. The CD4 and CD8 labels of this study may be unreliable.

A remark on this clonotype: This is likely a read error, given that the CDR3 carries no conserved phenylalanine or tryptophan at its end. The DNA is omitted, as the CDR3 cannot be located on it reliably, and the CDR3 follows TCRdb's listing. The gene calls are TRBV27 and TRBJ2-5; TRBD1 is taken as the D call from the table, unchecked against the DNA. The germline CDR1 and CDR2 sequences are MNHEY and SMNVEV (reference sequence). With termini counted, the CDR3 has 13 amino acids. CDR3 amino acids: CASSGRGKESRLS.

A remark on this clonotype: An end of the junction does not agree with germline; a read error may underlie this. This chain uses TRBV27 with TRBJ2-3; no clear D. There are 16 residues in the CDR3. CDR1 and CDR2 (germline): MNHEY, SMNVEV (reference sequence). CDR3 amino acids: CASSSWTAGCTDKQYF. CDR3 in DNA: TGTGCCAGCAGCTCCTGGACGGCTGGGTGCACAGATAAGCAGTATTTT.

The chain is built from TRBV11-3 and TRBJ2-5; D may be TRBD2 (5 bases). The germline V gene encodes CDR1 SGHNT and CDR2 YENEEA. Trimming took 5 bases from V and 11 from J, leaving 27 bases between them. The CDR3 contains 16 residues. DNA of the CDR3: TGTGCCAGCAGCCGAGAGGGCACGGCAGAATACAATGAGCAGTACTTC. This encodes CASSREGTAEYNEQYF.

The CDR3 DNA reads as TGTGCCAGCTTAGAGGGGGTGATCGGTGGCTACACCTTC. Protein: CASLEGVIGGYTF. V usage is TRBV6-1 and J usage is TRBJ1-2; a possible D gene is TRBD1 (6 bases). V shed 8 bases and J shed 7 bases, with 17 bases lying between them. The CDR3 is 13 amino acids. CDR1 and CDR2 (germline): MNHNS, SASEGT.

The chain links TRBV6-1 to TRBJ2-1, with D possibly called TRBD1 or TRBD2 (6 bases each). The CDR3 is 15 residues long. Germline values: CDR1 MNHNS, CDR2 SASEGT. Between the trimmed V and J ends, which lost 1 base and 10 bases, there was a span of 17 bases. The CDR3 DNA is TGTGCCAGCAGTGAAGGGGGGGACACCACCTACGAGCAGTTCTTC. This translates into CASSEGGDTTYEQFF.

This clonotype was detected a few times. The V call is TRBV6-1, the J call TRBJ1-6; a possible D gene is TRBD1 (5 bases). This CDR3 comprises 13 residues. V was shortened by 6 bases and J by 7 bases, with 10 bases between the two germline ends. Germline CDR1 reads MNHNS; CDR2 reads SASEGT. The CDR3 DNA reads as TGTGCCAGCAGCCCGGGACCCAATTCACCCCTCCACTTT. Translated, it gives CASSPGPNSPLHF.

This clonotype has a handful of counts. The chain employs TRBV10-1 and TRBJ2-7, with D perhaps matching TRBD2 (5 bases). Looked up from germline, CDR1 is WNHNN and CDR2 is SYGVQD (reference sequence). V was cut by 2 bases and J by 0 bases, with 11 bases left in between. The CDR3 length is 15 residues. The CDR3 here is CASSEGSFSSYEQYF. The CDR3 DNA follows: TGCGCCAGCAGTGAGGGGAGTTTCAGCTCCTACGAGCAGTACTTC.

This clonotype is large in the sample. This CDR3 reads CASSPLDTQYF. Here the CDR3 DNA reads TGTGCCAGCAGTCCTCTGGATACGCAGTATTTT. The chain couples TRBV27 to TRBJ2-3; D is unresolved. Per germline, CDR1 MNHEY and CDR2 SMNVEV (reference sequence). The V end lost 5 bases, the J end lost 6 bases, and 6 bases lay between the germline ends. The CDR3 covers 11 residues.

The V call is TRBV3-1, the J call TRBJ2-5; 9 bases agree with TRBD2. The germline gives CDR1 LGHDT, CDR2 YNNKEL (reference sequence). The CDR3 loop spans 14 amino acids. After removal of 5 bases from V and 5 bases from J, the junction contained 6 bases not matched to a gene. The CDR3 reads CASSSWAGGETQYF. In DNA, the CDR3 is TGTGCCAGCAGCTCCTGGGCGGGAGGGGAGACCCAGTACTTC.

The CDR3 nucleotides read TGTGCCAGCGGAGGGTTAGACGCAGATACGCAGTATTTT. Translating gives CASGGLDADTQYF. This chain connects TRBV6-1 to TRBJ2-3; D may be TRBD2 (6 bases). The CDR3 totals 13 residues. Germline CDR1 is MNHNS and CDR2 is SASEGT. V shed 8 bases and J shed 4 bases, with 13 bases lying between them.

The chain uses TRBV6-1 and TRBJ2-3, with D uncertain. The CDR3 has 13 amino acids. The germline V gene encodes CDR1 MNHNS and CDR2 SASEGT. With 10 bases removed from V and 1 base from J, the gap between germline ends came to 12 bases. The CDR3 region is CATETSGTDTQYF. The DNA for the CDR3 is TGTGCCACCGAGACAAGCGGCACAGATACGCAGTATTTT.

The sample holds a few counts of this clonotype. One end of the junction does not line up with germline, which may come from a read error. The chain has TRBV27 and TRBJ2-5; perhaps TRBD2 as D (5 bases). Germline V CDR1 and CDR2: MNHEY, SMNVEV (reference sequence). The CDR3 loop spans 16 amino acids. The CDR3 loop reads CASSSRLAGGPETQYF. For the CDR3, the DNA is TGTGCCAGCAGTTCCCGTCTAGCCGGTGGCCCAGAGACGCAGTACTTC.

This clonotype has ten or more counts. J is TRBJ2-1 and V is TRBV6-5; 7 positions agree with TRBD2. The CDR3 contains 15 residues. Unmatched junction bases numbered 12, after V lost 7 bases and J lost 6 bases. In germline, CDR1 is MNHEY, CDR2 SVGAGI. CDR3 in amino acids: CASTPPQGGANEQFF. CDR3 nucleotides: TGTGCCAGCACCCCCCCCCAGGGAGGGGCCAATGAGCAGTTCTTC.

This clonotype has a count of ten or more. The rearrangement joins TRBV6-1 to TRBJ1-2, with no clear D. CDR3 length: 14 amino acids. The germline V gene encodes CDR1 MNHNS and CDR2 SASEGT. The V and J ends lost 4 bases and 4 bases respectively, with 13 bases between them. The CDR3 sequence is CASSGRGLGYGYTF. The CDR3 DNA reads as TGTGCCAGCAGTGGACGGGGTTTGGGCTATGGCTACACCTTC.

This clonotype was recorded once. The chain is built from TRBV6-1 and TRBJ2-5; 9 bases line up with TRBD1. In germline, CDR1 is MNHNS, CDR2 SASEGT. This CDR3 is 15 amino acids long. Trimming removed 3 bases from V and 2 bases from J; junction bases left unmatched: 4. The CDR3 region has the DNA TGTGCCAGCAGTGATCGGGGACAGGGTCAAGAGACCCAGTACTTC. Translating it yields CASSDRGQGQETQYF.

The chain joins TRBV6-5 to TRBJ1-1; unclear D gene. Germline CDR1 and CDR2: MNHEY and SVGAGI. The V and J ends lost 4 bases and 0 bases respectively, with 6 bases between them. The CDR3 contains 13 residues. CDR3 region: CASSSGVNTEAFF. As DNA, the CDR3 is TGTGCCAGCAGTTCCGGGGTGAACACTGAAGCTTTCTTT.

This clonotype ranks as medium-sized. The gene calls are TRBV6-1 and TRBJ2-2; 11 positions agree with TRBD2. In germline, CDR1 is MNHNS, CDR2 SASEGT. The V segment lost 2 bases and the J segment 4 bases; nucleotides outside the gene matches: 0. This CDR3 is built from 15 residues. Written as DNA, the CDR3 is TGTGCCAGCAGTGAAACTAGCGGGAGCACCGGGGAGCTGTTTTTT. This sequence encodes CASSETSGSTGELFF.

This clonotype qualifies as medium-sized. The rearrangement joins TRBV6-5 to TRBJ2-1; 8 nucleotides agree with TRBD2. The CDR3 extends over 17 amino acids. Germline CDR1 reads MNHEY; CDR2 reads SVGAGI. Germline trimming cut 0 bases from V and 4 bases from J; bases unmatched to any gene: 8. DNA for the CDR3: TGTGCCAGCAGTTACTCTTTCCTAGCGGGCGGTTACAATGAGCAGTTCTTC. This encodes CASSYSFLAGGYNEQFF.

This clonotype was recorded only once. The rearrangement joins TRBV6-1 to TRBJ1-1; D uncertain. Germline-derived CDR1 and CDR2 are MNHNS and SASEGT. There are 13 residues in the CDR3. V lost 1 base and J lost 1, with 4 bases in between. The CDR3 sequence is CASSEVPNTEAFF. In DNA, the CDR3 is TGTGCCAGCAGTGAAGTCCCGAACACTGAAGCTTTCTTT.

Judged by abundance, this clonotype is medium-sized. The V gene is TRBV6-1, the J gene TRBJ2-2; D possibly corresponds to TRBD2 (7 bases). With 5 bases removed from V and 6 bases from J, the gap between germline ends came to 10 bases. CDR1 MNHNS and CDR2 SASEGT come from the germline V gene. The CDR3 spans 13 residues. The CDR3 loop reads CASSRGGAGELFF. The CDR3, as DNA: TGTGCCAGCAGTCGAGGGGGGGCCGGGGAGCTGTTTTTT.

The V gene is TRBV7-2, the J gene TRBJ2-1; 11 bases agree with TRBD2. This CDR3 has 20 residues. CDR1 and CDR2 (germline): SGHTA, FQGNSA. V dropped 5 bases and J dropped 4; count of bases not matched to a gene: 19. For the CDR3, the DNA is TGTGCCAGCAGCGCCAGCCTCGGGCTAGCGGGGGGCAAAGTTTACAATGAGCAGTTCTTC. Translated: CASSASLGLAGGKVYNEQFF.

J is TRBJ2-3 and V is TRBV12-3 or TRBV12-4; D possibly uses TRBD1 or TRBD2 (5 bases each). The CDR3 length is 16 residues. V lost 9 bases, J lost 0 bases, and 19 bases lay in between. The DNA for the CDR3 is TGTGCCAGTGTGCCCGGGGCGGCACCTAGCACAGATACGCAGTATTTT. It is translated as CASVPGAAPSTDTQYF.

By share, this clonotype counts as medium-sized. Sequence at one end of the junction differs from germline and may be a read error. The V gene is TRBV7-7, the J gene TRBJ2-5, with a tentative D call TRBD2 (7 bases). CDR1 and CDR2 (germline): SSHAT, FNYEAQ (reference sequence). The CDR3 has 17 amino acids. The CDR3, as DNA: TGTGCTAGCAGCTTATCCGCAGGGGCGGGAGATCGGGAGACCCAGTACTTC. Protein product: CASSLSAGAGDRETQYF.

The V gene is TRBV6-5, the J gene TRBJ2-2; a possible D gene is TRBD1 (6 bases). This CDR3 has 16 amino acids. CDR1 and CDR2 (germline): MNHEY, SVGAGI. Trimming took off 3 bases at V and 2 bases at J, with 13 bases between the two ends. The CDR3 DNA follows: TGTGCCAGCAGTTATGGGACACTACGCAACACCGGGGAGCTGTTTTTT. It codes for CASSYGTLRNTGELFF.

This rearrangement joins TRBV12-3 or TRBV12-4 to TRBJ2-7; 8 nucleotides match TRBD2. This CDR3 has 15 residues. J was trimmed by 9 bases and V by 3 bases; bases with no gene match: 13. The CDR3 loop reads CASSFRDTNRGGQYF. The DNA of the CDR3 is TGTGCCAGCAGTTTTCGAGACACGAATCGGGGGGGGCAGTACTTC.

The table lists this clonotype with many counts. V is TRBV10-2 and J is TRBJ2-7, with 9 bases aligning to TRBD2. The germline gives CDR1 WSHSY, CDR2 SAAADI. This CDR3 has 16 residues. V shed 1 base, J shed 2 bases, and the junction held 6 bases outside the gene matches. The CDR3 protein is CASSEWASGTAYEQYF. In DNA, the CDR3 is TGCGCCAGCAGTGAGTGGGCTAGCGGGACAGCCTACGAGCAGTACTTC.

Regarding this clonotype: At one end the junction does not follow the germline gene, possibly because of a read error. The chain has TRBV27 and TRBJ2-3, with TRBD2 as a possible D gene (5 bases). The CDR3 has 15 amino acids. Germline-derived CDR1 and CDR2 are MNHEY and SMNVEV (reference sequence). The CDR3 here is CARGDAAILPDTQYF. As DNA, the CDR3 is TGTGCCAGGGGAGACGCGGCAATCCTCCCAGATACCCAGTATTTC.

The chain joins TRBV7-2 to TRBJ2-1, with 9 bases that match TRBD2. The ends lost 1 base at V and 9 bases at J; junction bases unmatched: 16. CDR3 length: 18 amino acids. The germline gives CDR1 SGHTA, CDR2 FQGNSA. The CDR3 here is CASSLEPLIQLAGFEQFF. CDR3 in DNA: TGTGCCAGCAGCTTAGAGCCTCTCATACAACTAGCGGGCTTTGAGCAGTTCTTC.

This clonotype was detected a few times. The DNA for the CDR3 is TGTGCCAGCAGACCCGGACTAGCGGGAGGGCCAAGTGAAGAGACCCAGTACTTC. This gives the protein CASRPGLAGGPSEETQYF. The chain is built from TRBV6-1 and TRBJ2-5, with 15 bases identical to TRBD2. The CDR3 length is 18 residues. The J segment lost 3 bases and the V segment lost 6 bases, leaving 11 bases of the junction unmatched. Germline CDR1 is MNHNS and CDR2 is SASEGT.